This TCR beta chain is drawn from a study of Ad26.COV2.S vaccination and SARS-CoV-2 variants (dated by TCRdb to about 2021). At the level of the whole study: Donors in the vaccine arm were drawn from COV1001, a multicentre, randomized, double-blind, placebo-controlled phase I-IIa trial testing Ad26.COV2.S in healthy adults. TCRbeta repertoire sequencing served as the tool for gauging how specific and how broad the SARS-CoV-2-reactive T cell receptors were following Ad26.COV2.S vaccination. Ad26.COV2.S was administered intramuscularly at 5 x 10^10 or 1 x 10^11 viral particles, either as a single shot or as two shots given 56 days apart. A total of 32 samples were included in the TCR-sequenced set, comprising some 20 Ad26.COV2.S vaccine recipients, 5 placebo recipients and 8 SARS-CoV-2 convalescent individuals. Investigators remained blinded to trial group allocation during experiments and outcome assessment. Trial participants were randomized into five groups of five, in which low-dose or high-dose Ad26.COV2.S was given once or twice, or placebo was given on both occasions. Here is what the overall study found, with its caveats: Spike-specific TCR breadth was higher in Ad26.COV2.S recipients than in placebo recipients (P = 0.0014). After vaccination, substantial breadth of spike-specific CD8+ and CD4+ T cell responses was reported. Comparing responses between vaccine doses or regimens was not something the study was powered to do. Non-spike TCR breadth was comparable between vaccine and placebo recipients, consistent with the vaccine containing only spike. According to the authors, total T cell responses may have been underestimated by the TCR breadth and depth analyses.

The immunoSEQ Assay was the method used to sequence TCRbeta CDR3 regions. After extraction, genomic DNA underwent amplification by bias-controlled multiplex PCR, followed by high-throughput sequencing. The study's processing was this. To quantify the absolute abundance of every unique TCRbeta CDR3 region, sequences were collapsed and filtered. T cell fraction was estimated by normalization of TCRbeta template counts to usable DNA, with usable DNA being measured through amplification of reference genes present in all nucleated cells. Repertoire TCRs were annotated as SARS-CoV-2-specific when V gene, CDR3 amino acid sequence and J gene were exactly matched to a known reactive TCR set. The reference SARS-CoV-2 TCR set came from MIRA and was filtered for enrichment in COVID-19-positive ImmuneCODE repertoires, removing public or cross-reactive TCRs. Drawing on the MIRA antigens, annotated TCRs were analysed further at the level of specific ORF or position within ORF. Breadth was defined as annotated unique rearrangements over total unique productive rearrangements; depth was the summed frequency of those rearrangements. Two-sided Wilcoxon rank-sum tests were applied when comparing TCR breadth between groups. TCRdb stores this immuneACCESS table with in-frame sequences only. Part of the clones is absent; in the studies checked, under half of the shortfall reflects unresolved V genes, and no reason is known for the rest. That table gives V, J and clone size, and the DNA gave D and trimming. This sample is represented by roughly 380,000 clones; 85% to 90% of them were singletons. About 3.5% of the sample rests with the top ten.

Explained via the paper, the treatment or condition label denotes: around 19 received Ad26.COV2.S at low or high dose, single or two shots; about 5 received placebo; per-sample allocation not given. For vaccine and placebo recipients, the sequenced repertoires came from samples collected on day 63 after the first injection. Cohort 1b enrolled around 23 adults aged 18-55 years at a single site in Boston, USA, between 29 July and 7 August 2020. Ad26.COV2.S was a replication-incompetent adenovirus type 26 vector expressing a prefusion-stabilized SARS-CoV-2 spike protein from the original Wuhan strain. This clone was counted a few times. Which antigen it targets is not known. Base qualities were left out, and no much larger clone turns up one base away. The CDR3 has 17 amino acids, counting the end cysteine and phenylalanine. Only CDR3 DNA is held: 51 bases, read in frame from base 1. Ends trimmed: V by 0 bases, J by 8 bases; bases unmatched to a gene: 15. CDR1 and CDR2, per the germline V gene (reference sequence), are LNHDA and SQIVND.

The clonotype originates from a person between 18 and 65 years old who received the Ad26.COV2.S COVID-19 vaccine or a placebo. The sample here was peripheral blood, taken in a trial of Ad26.COV2.S vaccine versus placebo. The chain links TRBV19 with TRBJ1-2, with 7 bases in between that match TRBD1. The bases read TGTGCCAGTAGTATAGATCTATTGGGACAGACCTCTCACGGCTACACCTTC. Its translation is CASSIDLLGQTSHGYTF.